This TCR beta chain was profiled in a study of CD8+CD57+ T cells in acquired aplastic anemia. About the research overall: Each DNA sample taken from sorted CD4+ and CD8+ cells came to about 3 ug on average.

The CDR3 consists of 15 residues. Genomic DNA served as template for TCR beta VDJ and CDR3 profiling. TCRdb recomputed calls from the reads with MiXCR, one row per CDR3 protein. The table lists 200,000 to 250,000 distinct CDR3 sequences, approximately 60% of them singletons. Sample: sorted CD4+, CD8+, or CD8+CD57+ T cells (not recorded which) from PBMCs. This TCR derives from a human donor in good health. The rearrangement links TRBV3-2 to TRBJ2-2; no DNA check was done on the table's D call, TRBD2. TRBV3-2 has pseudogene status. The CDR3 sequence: CASSQGLAGTGELFF. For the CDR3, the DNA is TGTGCCAGCAGCCAAGGTCTAGCGGGGACCGGGGAGCTGTTTTTT.